Shown below are 31 T cell receptor beta chains from a single sample sequenced in a study of CXCR3-negative and CXCR3-positive naive CD8 T cells. The authors prepared UMI-labeled TRB cDNA libraries by 5' RACE. TCRdb re-called the 5' RACE reads and catalogs CDR3 proteins one per entry, DNA excluded. Recorded for this sample: about 57,000 distinct CDR3 sequences. Sequenced material: memory CD8+ T cells from blood. The receptors were sampled from a human donor in good health. Some clones in this sample may be carry-over from other donors' samples.

The V and J genes are TRBV10-3 and TRBJ1-1; the D call of TRBD1 rests on TCRdb alone, since no DNA is present to check it. The CDR3 sequence is 12 residues long. CDR1 ENHRY and CDR2 SYGVKD come from the germline V gene. The CDR3 here is CATSEGGTEAFF.

The V call is TRBV5-1, the J call TRBJ2-5; checking the TCRdb D call of TRBD1 is not possible without DNA. The CDR3 has 17 residues. Germline CDR1 is SGHRS and CDR2 is YFSETQ. This chain's CDR3 is CANSSTGSRVREETQYF.

The chain couples TRBV20-1 to TRBJ1-1. CDR1 is DFQATT, CDR2 SNEGSKA, per germline (reference sequence). The CDR3 extends over 17 amino acids. This CDR3 is CSARDPRTGFMNTEAFF.

The chain recombines TRBV29-1 with TRBJ1-2. The CDR3 is 11 residues long. The germline gives CDR1 SQVTM, CDR2 ANQGSEA. Here the CDR3 reads CSVTDNYGYTF.

V gene TRBV20-1 combines with J gene TRBJ2-2; absent DNA, TCRdb's TRBD1 call cannot be checked. The CDR3 runs to 13 residues. The germline gives CDR1 DFQATT, CDR2 SNEGSKA (reference sequence). The chain's CDR3 is CSARSPGSGELFF.

The CDR3 sequence is CASSLEIGGAGGELFF. The rearrangement links TRBV5-4 to TRBJ2-2; the D call from TCRdb, TRBD1, cannot be confirmed without DNA. Germline CDR1 SGHNT, CDR2 YYREEE (reference sequence). The CDR3 sequence is 16 residues long. The full variable domain, completed using reference TRBV5-4 and TRBJ2-2, is ETGVTQSPTHLIKTRGQQVTLRCSSQSGHNTVSWYQQALGQGPQFIFQYYREEENGRGNFPPRFSGLQFPNYSSELNVNALELDDSALYLCASSLEIGGAGGELFFGEGSRLTVL.

This chain uses TRBV29-1 with TRBJ2-1; TCRdb returns TRBD1, unconfirmable since there is no DNA. The CDR3 runs 13 residues. Germline assignment: CDR1 SQVTM and CDR2 ANQGSEA. The CDR3 is CSVEDLGGNEQFF.

The chain recombines TRBV29-1 with TRBJ1-1. CDR3 length: 12 residues. Germline CDR1 SQVTM, CDR2 ANQGSEA. Here the CDR3 reads CSVDSMNTEAFF.

The CDR3 spells CATSNINRGSSYGYTF. J is TRBJ1-2 and V is TRBV15; the D call from TCRdb, TRBD1, cannot be confirmed without DNA. CDR3 length: 16 amino acids. Germline V lookup: CDR1 LNHNV, CDR2 YYDKDF (reference sequence).

The J gene is TRBJ2-7, the V gene TRBV7-8; TCRdb reports TRBD1, a call that lacks DNA to check it against. Germline CDR1 SGHVS, CDR2 FQNEAQ. CDR3 length: 15 residues. CDR3: CASSDRDRGSYEQYF.

The chain carries TRBV29-1 and TRBJ1-1; TCRdb's D call, TRBD1, is unchecked because there is no DNA. Germline V gives CDR1 SQVTM, CDR2 ANQGSEA. This CDR3 comprises 13 residues. CDR3 residues: CSVEGPRGTEAFF.

The J gene is TRBJ1-3, the V gene TRBV28; TCRdb outputs TRBD1, but without DNA this stays unchecked. The CDR3 extends over 15 amino acids. Per germline, CDR1 MDHEN and CDR2 SYDVKM. The CDR3 region is CASSFTGGSGNTIYF.

This clonotype is deemed medium-sized by its frequency. The V and J genes are TRBV6-4 and TRBJ2-3; TCRdb lists TRBD1, though no DNA is available to test this call. The CDR3 runs to 14 residues. Germline-derived CDR1 and CDR2 are MRHNA and SNTAGT. The CDR3 region is CASSERGPPDTQYF.

This chain connects TRBV4-2 to TRBJ1-6; the TCRdb D gene call, TRBD1, has no DNA to confirm it. Germline lookup yields CDR1 LGHNA and CDR2 YNFKEQ. The CDR3 has 16 amino acids. CDR3: CASSPKTGDDNSPLHF.

The chain recombines TRBV15 with TRBJ1-5. The CDR3 sequence is 15 residues long. In germline, CDR1 is LNHNV, CDR2 YYDKDF (reference sequence). CDR3 sequence reads: CATSRDRGEGQPQHF. The whole variable domain, filled in from reference TRBV15 and TRBJ1-5, reads DAMVIQNPRYQVTQFGKPVTLSCSQTLNHNVMYWYQQKSSQAPKLLFHYYDKDFNNEADTPDNFQSRRPNTSFCFLDIRSPGLGDTAMYLCATSRDRGEGQPQHFGDGTRLSIL.

The V and J genes are TRBV5-5 and TRBJ2-7. Germline V gene lookup returns CDR1 SGHKS and CDR2 YYEKEE (reference sequence). The CDR3 length is 12 residues. The CDR3 spells CASSSISYEQYF.

This clonotype is labeled medium-sized (0.01 to 0.1%) based on frequency. J is TRBJ1-5 and V is TRBV30; TCRdb returns TRBD1, unconfirmable since there is no DNA. The CDR3 has 15 residues. Looked up from germline, CDR1 is GTSNPN and CDR2 is SVGIG (reference sequence). The CDR3 here is CAWSVPGQGYQPQHF.

The genes are TRBV2 and TRBJ2-5; TCRdb's assignment of TRBD2 cannot be checked, as there is no DNA. The CDR3 spans 14 residues. The germline CDR1 and CDR2 sequences are SNHLY and FYNNEI. CDR3 residues: CASRAGRLQETQYF.

The rearrangement uses TRBV7-8 and TRBJ1-2. This CDR3 has 13 amino acids. The germline V gene encodes CDR1 SGHVS and CDR2 FQNEAQ. The CDR3 spells CASRQEVTSGYTF.

V and J are TRBV5-6 and TRBJ2-1; TCRdb designates TRBD2, a call that cannot be tested without DNA. CDR3 length: 15 amino acids. Germline V lookup: CDR1 SGHDT, CDR2 YYEEEE. The CDR3 protein is CASSPVGDGRGEQFF. Full variable domain (rest looked up from reference TRBV5-6 and TRBJ2-1): DAGVTQSPTHLIKTRGQQVTLRCSPKSGHDTVSWYQQALGQGPQFIFQYYEEEERQRGNFPDRFSGHQFPNYSSELNVNALLLGDSALYLCASSPVGDGRGEQFFGPGTRLTVL.

The chain uses TRBV7-8 and TRBJ1-1; the TRBD1 assignment by TCRdb is unverifiable without DNA. This CDR3 has 14 amino acids. Germline V gene sequence: CDR1 SGHVS, CDR2 FQNEAQ. The CDR3 spells CASSSSGLDTEAFF.

The chain uses TRBV29-1 and TRBJ2-6. The germline CDR1 and CDR2 sequences are SQVTM and ANQGSEA. The CDR3 consists of 14 residues. The CDR3 spells CSVMGPSGANVLTF. Variable domain in full (rest from reference TRBV29-1 and TRBJ2-6): SAVISQKPSRDICQRGTSLTIQCQVDSQVTMMFWYRQQPGQSLTLIATANQGSEATYESGFVIDKFPISRPNLTFSTLTVSNMSPEDSSIYLCSVMGPSGANVLTFGAGSRLTVL.

This chain connects TRBV28 to TRBJ2-3; TCRdb names TRBD2, which stays unverified in the absence of DNA. Germline V CDR1 and CDR2: MDHEN, SYDVKM. The CDR3 spans 16 residues. CDR3 in amino acids: CASSLLIAGGSSTQYF.

The V and J genes are TRBV6-2 or TRBV6-3 and TRBJ2-7; TCRdb names TRBD1, which stays unverified in the absence of DNA. The CDR3 consists of 15 residues. Germline CDR1 MNHEY, CDR2 SVGEGT. CDR3 sequence: CASSFQDSRGDEQYF.

The chain has TRBV9 and TRBJ1-1. The germline V gene encodes CDR1 SGDLS and CDR2 YYNGEE. This CDR3 is built from 13 residues. The CDR3 reads CASSVVVSAEAFF.

This sequence joins TRBV7-6 and TRBJ2-1; TCRdb outputs TRBD1, but without DNA this stays unchecked. Germline V CDR1 and CDR2: SGHVS, FNYEAQ. The CDR3 is made up of 17 amino acids. CDR3 in amino acids: CASSSTPAGTGSNEQFF.

The V gene is TRBV4-1, the J gene TRBJ1-1. The V gene's germline CDR1 is MGHRA and CDR2 YSYEKL. The CDR3 consists of 15 residues. The CDR3 here is CASSQVLGFGTEAFF.

The chain carries TRBV7-2 and TRBJ1-1; the D call of TRBD1 rests on TCRdb alone, since no DNA is present to check it. Germline-derived CDR1 and CDR2 are SGHTA and FQGNSA. This CDR3 has 17 residues. CDR3 in amino acids: CASSSLTGAWVNTEAFF.

The chain couples TRBV6-6 to TRBJ2-1; TCRdb's D call, TRBD2, is unchecked because there is no DNA. Germline values: CDR1 MNHNY, CDR2 SVGAGI (reference sequence). This CDR3 has 18 residues. The CDR3: CASSYPRRMGWAYNEQFF.

The chain combines TRBV14 with TRBJ2-4; without DNA, the TCRdb call of TRBD2 cannot be checked. The CDR3 is 16 residues long. CDR1 and CDR2 from the germline V gene are SGHDN and FVKESK. CDR3 residues: CASSQVQGRAKNIQYF.

CDR3 sequence reads: CASSPHLTGINEQFF. This chain joins TRBV12-3 or TRBV12-4 and TRBJ2-1; TCRdb returns TRBD1, unconfirmable since there is no DNA. The CDR3 is 15 residues long.